This is a list of T cell receptor beta chains from one sample in a study of lymphopenia after photon versus proton radiotherapy. Profiled with immunoSEQ multiplex PCR; TCRdb holds only in-frame clones, not every one. The sample includes almost 30,000 clones, more than 75% of them seen just once. The sequences come from peripheral blood, collected from a patient treated with proton-based radiotherapy. The receptors were sampled from a woman aged 60-75 years with cholangiocarcinoma. Some clones in this sample may be carry-over from other donors' samples. Both conserved end residues are part of each CDR3. The D gene is left open where the match is weak. Clone size, where shown, is once, few, many, or a class for clones that have expanded.

TRBJ2-7	TRBV2	TRBD1	.	TGTGCCAACGCCGGGACAGGGAACGGCGAGCAGTACTTC	CANAGTGNGEQYF
TRBJ1-5	TRBV16	.	once	TGTGCCAGCAGCCACTCGGGAAGCCGTAGCAATCAGCCCCAGCATTTT	CASSHSGSRSNQPQHF
TRBJ2-7	TRBV6-1	TRBD1	.	TGTGCCAGCAGGTGGGGGACAGGACCATACGAGCAGTACTTC	CASRWGTGPYEQYF
TRBJ1-2	TRBV7-2	.	.	TGTGCCAGCAGCTTACAGGGAGGAGGCTATGGCTACACCTTC	CASSLQGGGYGYTF
TRBJ2-3	TRBV5-4	TRBD2	.	TGTGCCAGCACCTCGCGGGGCGGGAGTGGGGATACGCAGTATTTT	CASTSRGGSGDTQYF
TRBJ1-6	TRBV19	.	.	TGTGCCAGTAGTATTGAGTACTATAATTCACCCCTCCACTTT	CASSIEYYNSPLHF
TRBJ2-7	TRBV5-1	TRBD1	.	TGCGCCAGCAGCGTAGGACAGGGGCAATACGAGCAGTACTTC	CASSVGQGQYEQYF
TRBJ2-1	TRBV4-3	TRBD2	once	TGCGCCAGCAGCCACGCCGGGGTAGCGGGGATCAATGAGCAGTTCTTC	CASSHAGVAGINEQFF
TRBJ2-1	TRBV9	.	.	TGTGCCAGCAGCACGGGACTTACGAGCTCCTACAATGAGCAGTTCTTC	CASSTGLTSSYNEQFF
TRBJ1-1	TRBV5-1	.	.	TGCGCCAGCAGCTTGGCCGGCTCTGAAGCTTTCTTT	CASSLAGSEAFF
TRBJ1-5	TRBV6-5	.	.	TGTGCCAGCAGTTACGGGGAGGGGCCCCAGCATTTT	CASSYGEGPQHF
TRBJ1-3	TRBV2	.	.	TGTGCCAGCGGAAGGGAGAGCTCTGGAAACACCATATATTTT	CASGRESSGNTIYF
TRBJ2-1	TRBV18	TRBD2	once	TGTGCCAGCTCACCCGCGGGAGCGAACTACAATGAGCAGTTCTTC	CASSPAGANYNEQFF
TRBJ1-4	TRBV15	TRBD1	.	TGTGCCACCAGCAGAGATAGGGGGCTGGGGACGGAAAAACTGTTTTTT	CATSRDRGLGTEKLFF
TRBJ1-2	TRBV5-1	TRBD1	.	TGCGCCAGCAGCCTTCCCGGGACAGGTGAAGTTGGATACGCTTCTAACTATGGCTACACCTTC	CASSLPGTGEVGYASNYGYTF
TRBJ1-1	TRBV11-2	.	.	TGTGCCAGCAGCTGGGTAGGTAGTGAAGCTTTCTTT	CASSWVGSEAFF
TRBJ2-5	TRBV7-2	.	.	TGTGCCAGCAGCCGTTACACAGGGTCCGAGACGACCCAGTACTTC	CASSRYTGSETTQYF
TRBJ1-1	TRBV6-1	TRBD1	.	TGTGCCAGCATCCCGGGACAGTTGATCACTGAAGCTTTCTTT	CASIPGQLITEAFF
TRBJ1-2	TRBV7-6	TRBD1	.	TGTGCCAGCAGCCGGGACAGTGGGGGCGGTGGCTACACCTTC	CASSRDSGGGGYTF
TRBJ1-3	TRBV30	.	.	TGTGCCTGGAGTGTATTTCCTCCGGGCCAATTCTCTGGAAACACCATATATTTT	CAWSVFPPGQFSGNTIYF
TRBJ2-3	TRBV18	TRBD2	.	TGTGCCAGCTCACCACCGAAGGGACTAGCCCCGGCAGATACGCAGTATTTT	CASSPPKGLAPADTQYF
TRBJ2-7	TRBV11-3	.	once	TGTGCCAGCAGCTTATATCCAGGGCGACAAGAGCAGTACTTC	CASSLYPGRQEQYF
TRBJ1-2	TRBV7-3	TRBD1	.	TGTGCCAGCAGCATCACAGGGGGCGGCTATGGCTACACCTTC	CASSITGGGYGYTF
TRBJ1-5	TRBV7-2	TRBD1	.	TGTGCCAGCAGCTTACGACAGGGGGGTAATCAGCCCCAGCATTTT	CASSLRQGGNQPQHF
TRBJ2-1	TRBV9	TRBD1	.	TGTGCCAGCAGCGTAGCGCCCCCGGGACAGGGGGTGAATGAGCAGTTCTTC	CASSVAPPGQGVNEQFF
TRBJ2-7	TRBV2	.	.	TGTGCCAGCAGTGAACAAGCGCTTTCCTACGAGCAGTACTTC	CASSEQALSYEQYF
TRBJ2-7	TRBV6-6	TRBD2	.	TGTGCCAGCAGGCGACTAGCGGAGCACTACGAGCAGTACTTC	CASRRLAEHYEQYF
TRBJ2-1	TRBV13	.	.	TGTGCCAGCAGCGGGCGGACACGCTCCTACAATGAGCAGTTCTTC	CASSGRTRSYNEQFF
TRBJ1-1	TRBV6-5	.	.	TGTGCCAGCAGTTACCCAGGGGCGCGGACTGAAGCTTTCTTT	CASSYPGARTEAFF
TRBJ2-1	TRBV5-4	.	.	TGTGCCAGCAGCTTGGCACTGTACAATGAGCAGTTCTTC	CASSLALYNEQFF
TRBJ2-1	TRBV7-2	.	.	TGTGCCAGCAGCTTACAATCCCACAATGAGCAGTTCTTC	CASSLQSHNEQFF
TRBJ1-4	TRBV5-1	TRBD1	.	TGCGCCAGCAGCCTGGGACAGGGGGACGAAAAACTGTTTTTT	CASSLGQGDEKLFF
TRBJ1-6	TRBV6-5	.	.	TGTGCCAGCAGCTGGGGCGGTTCACCCCTCCACTTT	CASSWGGSPLHF
TRBJ2-1	TRBV4-2	TRBD2	few	TGTGCCAGCAGCTCCCTGACTAGCGGGGGTTTGGATGAGCAGTTCTTC	CASSSLTSGGLDEQFF
TRBJ1-5	TRBV7-9	.	.	TGTGCCAGCAGCTTAGATCGGGGGTGGAATCAGCCCCAGCATTTT	CASSLDRGWNQPQHF
TRBJ2-2	TRBV5-1	.	.	TGCGCCAGCAGCTTGATACCGGGAACCGGGGAGCTGTTTTTT	CASSLIPGTGELFF
TRBJ2-2	TRBV6-4	TRBD1	many	TGTGCCAGCAGCCCCCGGACAGGGAACACCGGGGAGCTGTTTTTT	CASSPRTGNTGELFF
TRBJ1-1	TRBV19	TRBD1	.	TGTGCCAGTAGCAGGGGGGCGATGAACACTGAAGCTTTCTTT	CASSRGAMNTEAFF
TRBJ2-7	TRBV6-6	TRBD2	.	TGTGCCAGTAGACTAGCGGGGGACTACGAGCAGTACTTC	CASRLAGDYEQYF
TRBJ1-4	TRBV7-2	TRBD1	.	TGTGCCAGCAGCTTAGGGGGAGCAGGGGGAGAAAAACTGTTTTTT	CASSLGGAGGEKLFF
TRBJ2-7	TRBV7-9	TRBD1	.	TGTGCCAGCAGCCCAGGTCAGGGGGTTTCCTACGAGCAGTACTTC	CASSPGQGVSYEQYF
TRBJ2-2	TRBV5-1	TRBD2	.	TGCGCCAGCAGCCGCGGGACTAGCGGGAACACCGGGGAGCTGTTTTTT	CASSRGTSGNTGELFF
TRBJ1-1	TRBV9	TRBD1	once	TGTGCCAGCAGCCCCCAGACAGGGGACACTGAAGCTTTCTTT	CASSPQTGDTEAFF
TRBJ1-2	TRBV7-6	.	.	TGTGCCAGCAGCCTCCGGGGCGCGGGGGGATCCTATGGCTACACCTTC	CASSLRGAGGSYGYTF
TRBJ1-3	TRBV11-2	.	.	TGTGCCAGCAACAGGGCCGCCGGCGGAAACACCATATATTTT	CASNRAAGGNTIYF
TRBJ1-1	TRBV16	.	.	TGTGCCAGCAGCCAAAGGGGCAGCTTGTGGACTGAAGCTTTCTTT	CASSQRGSLWTEAFF
TRBJ1-2	TRBV5-5	.	.	TGTGCCAGCAACCACGGGACGGACTATGGCTACACCTTC	CASNHGTDYGYTF
TRBJ1-1	TRBV6-6	.	.	TGTGCCAGCACCGCCGGGACCCCGAACACTGAAGCTTTCTTT	CASTAGTPNTEAFF
TRBJ2-7	TRBV19	TRBD1	.	TGTGCCAGTAGGGACAGGGGCACCCACGAGCAGTACTTC	CASRDRGTHEQYF
TRBJ1-1	TRBV5-1	.	few	TGCGCCAGCAGCCGAAGAAACAGCTTACCTCAAGAAGCTTTCTTT	CASSRRNSLPQEAFF
TRBJ2-2	TRBV14	.	.	TGTGCCAGCAGCCAAGGAGAAACAGCCCGAAACGCCGGGGAGCTGTTTTTT	CASSQGETARNAGELFF
TRBJ1-1	TRBV6-5	.	once	TGTGCCAGCAGTTACTCCAGGACCGTGAACACTGAAGCTTTCTTT	CASSYSRTVNTEAFF
TRBJ2-4	TRBV19	TRBD2	.	TGTGCCAGTAGTAAGGGACTAGCGGAGGGCTTAGCCAAAAACATTCAGTACTTC	CASSKGLAEGLAKNIQYF
TRBJ2-5	TRBV19	.	.	TGTGCCAGTCAGCTCCGGGACACACCGACCCAGTACTTC	CASQLRDTPTQYF
TRBJ2-7	TRBV6-4	TRBD2	large	TGTGCCAGCACCCCCGGGGGGGTCTACGAGCAGTACTTC	CASTPGGVYEQYF